This TCR beta chain is drawn from a study of cytomegalovirus exposure and HLA in healthy donors. Study information: The early release's HLA-typed donors yielded 78 million or so unique TCRs. Study-wide results and limits: The Asian-associated ancestry cluster reportedly had fewer N-insertions than the approximately 610-donor mean in a later analysis.

In the case of this clone: What it binds is not known.

Vbeta (60) and Jbeta (13) primers were used in the PCR. This table comes from immunoSEQ multiplex PCR, and its TCRdb copy is limited to in-frame clones, with some not included. The table records approximately 160,000 clones, over 75% of them present only once. The source material was PBMCs. This clonotype was sampled from a young man in good health and CMV-seropositive.

The CDR3, as DNA: TGTGCCAGTACCTCCCGGGGAGGGGCGAACACTGAAGCTTTCTTT. The encoded protein is CASTSRGGANTEAFF. The chain has TRBV19 and TRBJ1-1; tentatively, D is TRBD1 (5 bases). CDR3 length equals 15 residues. V was cut by 7 bases and J by 1 base, with 16 bases left in between. Germline assignment: CDR1 LNHDA and CDR2 SQIVND (reference sequence).